This record covers a single TCR beta chain. Between the trimmed V and J ends, which lost 0 bases and 4 bases, there was a span of 6 bases. The length of the CDR3 is 14 residues. Germline lookup yields CDR1 ENHRY and CDR2 SYGVKD. The sample belongs to a study of shared clonotypes between healthy human individuals. Using approximately 200 ng DNA, about 30,000 T cell genomes, the sorted-subset replicate PCRs were run. TCRdb keeps only in-frame clones here, not all; method: immunoSEQ multiplex PCR. Among 2 million to 3 million clones listed, 80% to 95% were seen once. V usage is TRBV10-3 and J usage is TRBJ1-4; D perhaps matches TRBD1 (5 bases). This clonotype was sampled from a man aged 18 to 29 in good health. Some clones in this sample may be carry-over from other donors' samples. The specimen sequenced was naive CD4+ T cells from PBMCs. Subset specified: CD45RA+ positively selected. Written as DNA, the CDR3 is TGTGCCATCAGTGAGTCCAGGGATAATGAAAAACTGTTTTTT. It is translated as CAISESRDNEKLFF.